Shown below are 24 T cell receptor beta chains from a single sample sequenced in a study of Graves' ophthalmopathy and Graves' hyperthyroidism. RNA transcripts served as template for amplifying TCR beta CDR3 sequences. An initial RT-PCR round employing HTBI primers preceded a second-round multiplex PCR. TCRdb re-called the multiplex PCR reads through MiXCR, storing one row per CDR3 protein. The profile shows about 210,000 distinct CDR3 sequences, 25% to 35% of them singletons. Sequenced: peripheral blood. The receptors were gathered from a middle-aged man with Graves' ophthalmopathy.

This clonotype was detected many times. The CDR3 protein is CATSREQLQPQHF. The CDR3 nucleotides read TGTGCCACCAGCAGAGAACAACTTCAGCCCCAGCATTTT. V is TRBV15 and J is TRBJ1-5; D not certain. V was cut by 0 bases and J by 6 bases, with 6 bases left in between. The CDR3 is 13 amino acids. From germline, CDR1 is LNHNV and CDR2 YYDKDF (reference sequence).

This clonotype was counted at least ten times. CDR3 protein: CASSLEGTSGPYEQYF. CDR3 nucleotides: TGTGCCAGCAGCTTAGAGGGGACTAGCGGCCCCTACGAGCAGTACTTC. The chain has TRBV13 and TRBJ2-7, with 11 bases matching TRBD2. The J segment lost 2 bases and the V segment lost 1 base, leaving 4 bases of the junction unmatched. This CDR3 comprises 16 residues. Germline lookup yields CDR1 PRHDT and CDR2 FYEKMQ (reference sequence). Variable domain in full (rest from reference TRBV13 and TRBJ2-7): AAGVIQSPRHLIKEKRETATLKCYPIPRHDTVYWYQQGPGQDPQFLISFYEKMQSDKGSIPDRFSAQQFSDYHSELNMSSLELGDSALYFCASSLEGTSGPYEQYFGPGTRLTVT.

This clonotype was seen ten or more times. This chain links TRBV6-5 with TRBJ1-5; TRBD1 aligns across 8 bases. V was clipped by 6 bases and J by 6 bases; unmatched bases: 7. CDR1 MNHEY and CDR2 SVGAGI come from the germline V gene. This CDR3 has 14 residues. The CDR3, as DNA: TGTGCCAGCAGCCCGACAGGGGAGGGTCAGCCCCAGCATTTT. Protein: CASSPTGEGQPQHF.

This clonotype came up many times. The gene calls are TRBV6-5 and TRBJ1-5, with D tentatively TRBD1 (5 bases). Germline CDR1 and CDR2: MNHEY and SVGAGI. Trimming took 8 bases from V and 2 from J, leaving 13 bases between them. The length of the CDR3 is 14 residues. CDR3 in DNA: TGTGCCAGCGCTCTAGTCAGGGGCAATCAGCCCCAGCATTTT. Its protein is CASALVRGNQPQHF.

This clonotype was detected many times. The chain combines TRBV20-1 with TRBJ2-7; 7 nucleotides align to TRBD2. The ends lost 0 bases at V and 3 bases at J; junction bases unmatched: 2. Germline V gives CDR1 DFQATT, CDR2 SNEGSKA (reference sequence). The length of the CDR3 is 13 residues. In DNA, the CDR3 is TGCAGTGCTAGAGATGGGAGGGACTACGAGCAGTACTTC. Translating it yields CSARDGRDYEQYF.

This clonotype was seen repeatedly, ten times or more. V gene TRBV10-3 combines with J gene TRBJ1-1; D unresolved. This CDR3 is 14 amino acids long. The germline CDR1 and CDR2 sequences are ENHRY and SYGVKD. The V and J ends lost 2 bases and 1 base respectively, with 8 bases between them. The CDR3 region is CAISEGQRNTEAFF. CDR3 DNA: TGTGCCATCAGTGAGGGGCAGCGGAACACTGAAGCTTTCTTT.

At least ten counts were recorded for this clonotype. The junction departs from the called germline gene at one end, perhaps through a read error. This chain uses TRBV27 with TRBJ1-5, with unresolved D. CDR1 and CDR2 from the germline V gene are MNHEY and SMNVEV (reference sequence). The CDR3 contains 9 residues. The CDR3 DNA is TGTGCCAGCATTCAGCCCCAGCATTTT. Translating it yields CASIQPQHF.

This clonotype showed up many times. The chain has TRBV6-1 and TRBJ1-2; D remains ambiguous. Germline CDR1 and CDR2: MNHNS and SASEGT. Trimming pared 4 bases from V and 4 bases from J, leaving 16 bases between. The CDR3 length is 15 residues. CDR3 residues: CASSGFQGYGYGYTF. In DNA, the CDR3 is TGTGCCAGCAGTGGGTTTCAAGGCTACGGCTATGGCTACACCTTC.

This clonotype showed up many times. This rearrangement joins TRBV6-1 to TRBJ1-5; D may be TRBD1 (5 bases). This CDR3 is 13 amino acids long. The germline V and J ends were trimmed by 6 bases and 7 bases, with 13 bases remaining between them. Germline CDR1 reads MNHNS; CDR2 reads SASEGT. The CDR3 nucleotides read TGTGCCAGCAGCAAGCAGGGAGGGCAGCCCCAGCATTTT. Translated, it gives CASSKQGGQPQHF.

This clonotype was found many times. The V call is TRBV11-1, the J call TRBJ2-3; the D is unclear. Trimming took off 5 bases at V and 5 bases at J, with 5 bases between the two ends. This CDR3 is 11 amino acids long. Germline CDR1 reads SGHAT; CDR2 reads FQDESV (reference sequence). Written as DNA, the CDR3 is TGTGCCAGCAGCCACGTAGATACGCAGTATTTT. Protein product: CASSHVDTQYF.

V usage is TRBV27 and J usage is TRBJ1-5; 7 positions agree with TRBD1. J was trimmed by 5 bases and V by 6 bases; bases with no gene match: 4. The CDR3 has 13 amino acids. Germline V gives CDR1 MNHEY, CDR2 SMNVEV (reference sequence). The DNA for the CDR3 is TGTGCCAGCAGCCGACAGGGCTATCAGCCCCAGCATTTT. Translating gives CASSRQGYQPQHF.

In its sample, this clonotype was seen many times. V gene TRBV6-2 or TRBV6-3 combines with J gene TRBJ2-4, with a weak D call TRBD2 (5 bases). V shed 7 bases and J shed 6 bases, with 13 bases lying between them. Germline CDR1 reads MNHEY; CDR2 reads SVGEGT. This CDR3 region has 13 residues. In DNA, the CDR3 is TGTGCCAGCAATAGAGGGCCCGGAAACATTCAGTACTTC. It is translated as CASNRGPGNIQYF.

This clonotype was seen many times. The V gene is TRBV7-3, the J gene TRBJ2-5; 10 nucleotides align to TRBD1. The CDR3 has 14 residues. V gave up 6 bases and J gave up 5 bases; unmatched junction bases: 6. Per germline, CDR1 SGHTA and CDR2 FQGTGA. The CDR3 is CASSQTGGEETQYF. In DNA, the CDR3 is TGTGCCAGCAGTCAGACAGGGGGCGAGGAGACCCAGTACTTC.

This chain links TRBV7-8 with TRBJ2-5; possibly TRBD2 for D (5 bases). The ends were cut back, 5 bases at V and 2 bases at J, with 18 bases in the middle. This CDR3 contains 16 residues. Germline V gene sequence: CDR1 SGHVS, CDR2 FQNEAQ. DNA of the CDR3: TGTGCCAGCAGCGCAAATTTCGGGGTGGTTCAAGAGACCCAGTACTTC. Its protein is CASSANFGVVQETQYF.

This clonotype occurred many times. V usage is TRBV28 and J usage is TRBJ2-5; D might be TRBD2 (6 bases). Germline values: CDR1 MDHEN, CDR2 SYDVKM. The length of the CDR3 is 15 residues. Trimming pared 3 bases from V and 1 base from J, leaving 12 bases between. The CDR3 nucleotides read TGTGCCAGCAGTTTCGGTAGCGGTTTCCAAGAGACCCAGTACTTC. The encoded protein is CASSFGSGFQETQYF. Together with reference TRBV28 and TRBJ2-5, the CDR3 gives the full variable domain: DVKVTQSSRYLVKRTGEKVFLECVQDMDHENMFWYRQDPGLGLRLIYFSYDVKMKEKGDIPEGYSVSREKKERFSLILESASTNQTSMYLCASSFGSGFQETQYFGPGTRLLVL.

This clonotype was counted at least ten times. The genes are TRBV30 and TRBJ2-1, with D possibly being TRBD1 (5 bases). The germline V and J ends were trimmed by 0 bases and 0 bases, with 12 bases remaining between them. The CDR3 sequence is 16 residues long. Germline loops: CDR1 GTSNPN, CDR2 SVGIG (reference sequence). The CDR3 DNA reads TGTGCCTGGAGTGTACAGGTTGCGGCCTCCTACAATGAGCAGTTCTTC. The encoded protein is CAWSVQVAASYNEQFF.

The V and J genes are TRBV12-3 or TRBV12-4 and TRBJ2-5, with D tentatively TRBD1 (5 bases). This CDR3 has 14 amino acids. Trimming left V 7 bases short and J 3 bases short, with 15 bases between. CDR3 residues: CASTPEGREETQYF. Written as DNA, the CDR3 is TGTGCCAGCACCCCCGAAGGCAGGGAAGAGACCCAGTACTTC.

The chain recombines TRBV5-1 with TRBJ1-2; 9 positions match TRBD1. Germline V gene lookup returns CDR1 SGHRS and CDR2 YFSETQ. Trimming at V came to 3 bases and at J to 4 bases, leaving 10 bases not matched to a gene. This CDR3 spans 16 amino acids. The CDR3 reads CASSYTGTGMGYGYTF. The CDR3 region has the DNA TGCGCCAGCAGCTACACCGGGACAGGGATGGGCTATGGCTACACCTTC.

The table lists this clonotype with many counts. The genes are TRBV7-2 and TRBJ1-5; D unresolved. Germline CDR1 and CDR2: SGHTA and FQGNSA. The CDR3 is 16 residues long. Trimming removed 4 bases at V and 3 bases at J, with 16 bases between. The CDR3 coding sequence is TGTGCCAGCAGCTACGGGTCGGGGAGGAACAATCAGCCCCAGCATTTT. Translated, it gives CASSYGSGRNNQPQHF.

In this sample, this clonotype turned up once. The CDR3 sequence is CASSSPLAGGEEQYF. The CDR3 DNA follows: TGTGCCAGCAGTTCCCCCCTAGCGGGAGGTGAAGAGCAGTACTTC. The chain employs TRBV28 and TRBJ2-7, with TRBD2 matching 11 bases. Trimming cost V 4 bases and J 7 bases; bases outside gene matches: 9. Germline loops: CDR1 MDHEN, CDR2 SYDVKM. The CDR3 length is 15 residues.

The chain couples TRBV28 to TRBJ2-5, with D perhaps being TRBD1 or TRBD2 (6 bases each). Looked up from germline, CDR1 is MDHEN and CDR2 is SYDVKM. CDR3 size: 15 residues. V lost 7 bases, J lost 11 bases, and 26 bases lay in between. The CDR3 region has the DNA TGTGCCAGCACAACTATCGGTAGGGGGGAGCGTATTCAGTACTTC. Its protein is CASTTIGRGERIQYF. Full variable domain (outside the CDR3, taken from reference TRBV28 and TRBJ2-5): DVKVTQSSRYLVKRTGEKVFLECVQDMDHENMFWYRQDPGLGLRLIYFSYDVKMKEKGDIPEGYSVSREKKERFSLILESASTNQTSMYLCASTTIGRGERIQYFGPGTRLLVL.

This clonotype has ten or more counts. The V gene is TRBV29-1, the J gene TRBJ1-2, with a tentative D call TRBD1 (6 bases). V was cut by 6 bases and J by 2 bases, with 16 bases left in between. Germline V CDR1 and CDR2: SQVTM, ANQGSEA. This CDR3 has 14 amino acids. This CDR3 reads CSVNSLTGNYGYTF. The CDR3 nucleotides read TGCAGCGTCAACTCCTTAACAGGGAACTATGGCTACACCTTC.

This clonotype was seen repeatedly, ten times or more. The rearrangement links TRBV7-2 to TRBJ1-2, with unresolved D. V was trimmed by 5 bases and J by 0 bases, leaving 13 bases between them. Germline V lookup: CDR1 SGHTA, CDR2 FQGNSA. This CDR3 region has 15 residues. The CDR3 coding sequence is TGTGCCAGCAGCCCCTCGCCGGCCCCTAACTATGGCTACACCTTC. It yields the protein CASSPSPAPNYGYTF.

At least ten counts were recorded for this clonotype. The chain links TRBV14 to TRBJ2-5; 9 bases map to TRBD1. Looked up from germline, CDR1 is SGHDN and CDR2 is FVKESK. The CDR3 extends over 13 amino acids. V was clipped by 6 bases and J by 3 bases; unmatched bases: 2. The CDR3 DNA reads TGTGCCAGCAGACGGACAGGGGAAGAGACCCAGTACTTC. It yields the protein CASRRTGEETQYF.